These 23 T cell receptor beta chains were all obtained from the same sample, sequenced in a study of regulatory T cells in long-lasting Graves disease. Library construction for TCR beta used iRepertoire HTBI primers and Arm-PCR of CDR3 regions. TCRdb called the multiplex PCR reads again in MiXCR, with one record for every CDR3 protein. The sample records under 500,000 distinct CDR3 sequences, less than 25% being singletons. The time point is: persistent/refractory GD, antithyroid drugs over 5 years with positive TRAb. The TCR library used RNA extracted from PBMCs. Sequenced here: peripheral blood mononuclear cells (PBMCs), sampled when the disease was refractory, from a patient treated with antithyroid drugs. These receptor sequences come from a female donor with Graves disease.

The chain links TRBV3-2 to TRBJ1-6; the D segment call TRBD1 is taken from the table without a DNA check. TRBV3-2 is classified as a pseudogene. There are 15 residues in the CDR3. The CDR3 DNA reads as TGTGCCAGCAGCCAATGGACAGGGGAGTACTCACCCCTCCACTTT. Translating it yields CASSQWTGEYSPLHF.

This chain uses TRBV5-1 with TRBJ2-2, with TRBD1 matching 11 bases. V trimming: 4 bases; J trimming: 3 bases; junction bases outside the gene matches: 8. The CDR3 runs to 17 residues. Germline V gene sequence: CDR1 SGHRS, CDR2 YFSETQ. The CDR3 DNA is TGCGCCAGCAGCCCGTGGGACAGGGGGGCGCACACCGGGGAGCTGTTTTTT. Its protein is CASSPWDRGAHTGELFF.

This clonotype was recorded many times. The chain links TRBV7-8 to TRBJ2-7; D unresolved. This CDR3 contains 15 residues. Trimming removed 5 bases from V and 2 bases from J, with 16 bases in between. The germline V gene has CDR1 SGHVS and CDR2 FQNEAQ. The CDR3 DNA reads as TGTGCCAGCAGCCTCACCCAACGGAGTACCTACGAGCAGTACTTC. It specifies CASSLTQRSTYEQYF.

This chain connects TRBV5-1 to TRBJ1-3; D gene ambiguous. Per the germline V gene, CDR1 is SGHRS and CDR2 is YFSETQ. Trimming left V 0 bases short and J 0 bases short, with 7 bases between. The length of the CDR3 is 15 residues. The chain's CDR3 is CASSLARISGNTIYF. The CDR3 DNA reads as TGCGCCAGCAGCTTGGCGCGGATCTCTGGAAACACCATATATTTT.

This clonotype was counted many times. The chain carries TRBV9 and TRBJ2-5, with TRBD1 matching 12 bases. The CDR3 length is 15 residues. The V gene's germline CDR1 is SGDLS and CDR2 YYNGEE. V was pared by 4 bases and J by 5 bases, with 6 bases of the junction left unmatched. CDR3 coding DNA: TGTGCCAGCAGCCCGGGACAGGGGGCGACGGAGACCCAGTACTTC. It encodes CASSPGQGATETQYF.

CDR3: CASSRAGGPVDEQFF. CDR3 coding DNA: TGTGCCAGCAGCCGCGCGGGAGGACCTGTCGATGAGCAGTTCTTC. The gene calls are TRBV7-3 and TRBJ2-1, with 8 positions matching TRBD2. V shed 5 bases and J 8 bases; nucleotides not matched to a gene: 11. The CDR3 runs 15 residues. CDR1 SGHTA and CDR2 FQGTGA come from the germline V gene.

This clonotype came up a few times. The V call is TRBV7-2, the J call TRBJ2-7; no reliable D call. Trimming shortened V by 6 bases and J by 4 bases, and 16 bases separated the two germline ends. The germline V gene encodes CDR1 SGHTA and CDR2 FQGNSA. The CDR3 covers 14 residues. The CDR3: CASSATQVFYEQYF. CDR3 nucleotide sequence: TGTGCCAGCAGTGCCACGCAGGTCTTTTACGAGCAGTACTTC.

V usage is TRBV3-1 and J usage is TRBJ2-2, with 7 positions matching TRBD1. Germline CDR1 and CDR2: LGHDT and YNNKEL (reference sequence). CDR3 length equals 13 residues. Germline trimming cut 7 bases from V and 7 bases from J; bases unmatched to any gene: 6. The CDR3 nucleotides are TGTGCCAGCAATACAGGGGCAATCGGGGAGCTGTTTTTT. It codes for CASNTGAIGELFF.

This chain links TRBV11-2 with TRBJ2-2; D is possibly TRBD1 (6 bases). V was shortened by 4 bases and J by 0 bases, with 12 bases between the two germline ends. Germline CDR1 and CDR2: SGHAT and FQNNGV. The CDR3 covers 16 residues. The CDR3 DNA reads as TGTGCCAGCAGCTCTTATGCAGGGGCGAACACCGGGGAGCTGTTTTTT. Its translation: CASSSYAGANTGELFF.

This clonotype was observed a handful of times. The chain carries TRBV6-7 and TRBJ1-5, with TRBD1 matching over 10 bases. TRBV6-7 is an ORF for which the function is uncertain. J was trimmed by 2 bases and V by 5 bases; bases with no gene match: 3. The CDR3 consists of 15 residues. In DNA, the CDR3 is TGTGCCAGCAGTGACGGGACAGGGGGCAATCAGCCCCAGCATTTT. Protein: CASSDGTGGNQPQHF.

This clonotype was observed a handful of times. A single base separates this from a much larger clone, so it may be a read error. J is TRBJ1-1 and V is TRBV28; D gene unclear. The CDR3 covers 14 residues. Trimming removed 7 bases from V and 5 bases from J, with 17 bases in between. The germline CDR1 and CDR2 sequences are MDHEN and SYDVKM. The chain's CDR3 is CASTPIAVQTEAFF. CDR3 bases: TGTGCCAGCACCCCTATAGCCGTACAGACTGAAGCTTTCTTT.

This clonotype was counted at least ten times. The rearrangement links TRBV10-3 to TRBJ1-1; D might be TRBD1 (5 bases). In germline, CDR1 is ENHRY, CDR2 SYGVKD. The V end was cut by 10 bases, the J end by 2 bases, with 14 bases between. This CDR3 is built from 13 residues. In nucleotides, the CDR3 is TGTGCCAGCCTTACCGGGGCCAACACTGAAGCTTTCTTT. It specifies CASLTGANTEAFF.

This clonotype was observed a few times. The V and J genes are TRBV12-3 or TRBV12-4 and TRBJ1-2, with D perhaps TRBD1 (5 bases). The CDR3 spans 16 residues. Between the trimmed V and J ends, which lost 6 bases and 8 bases, there was a span of 25 bases. The CDR3 loop is CASSLGGNFVQSGYTF. CDR3 DNA sequence: TGTGCCAGCAGCCTTGGGGGTAACTTTGTTCAGTCAGGCTACACCTTC.

The V call is TRBV20-1, the J call TRBJ1-1; D uncertain. The ends were cut back, 0 bases at V and 1 base at J, with 12 bases in the middle. Germline V gene lookup returns CDR1 DFQATT and CDR2 SNEGSKA (reference sequence). The CDR3 loop spans 15 amino acids. Written as DNA, the CDR3 is TGCAGTGCTAGAGATCTTGCTCAGGAGAACACTGAAGCTTTCTTT. As protein: CSARDLAQENTEAFF.

This clonotype has a count of ten or more. The chain has TRBV2 and TRBJ1-6, with a weak D call TRBD1 (5 bases). Germline CDR1 SNHLY, CDR2 FYNNEI. The CDR3 consists of 15 residues. The germline V and J ends were trimmed by 6 bases and 8 bases, with 17 bases remaining between them. CDR3 sequence: CASRGGHKNHSPLHF. The CDR3 bases are TGTGCCAGCAGGGGAGGACACAAGAATCATTCACCCCTCCACTTT.

The chain combines TRBV28 with TRBJ2-7; TRBD2 agrees at 12 bases. CDR3 length: 19 amino acids. Germline CDR1 reads MDHEN; CDR2 reads SYDVKM. The V and J ends lost 5 bases and 7 bases, in that order; junction bases with no gene match: 21. CDR3 sequence reads: CASSRSALGLAGTLGEQYF. The CDR3 DNA is TGTGCCAGCAGTCGTTCTGCTTTGGGACTAGCGGGTACACTAGGGGAGCAGTACTTC.

The chain is built from TRBV5-1 and TRBJ2-7; D is unclear. The length of the CDR3 is 13 residues. The V and J ends lost 0 bases and 6 bases respectively, with 10 bases between them. Germline CDR1 is SGHRS and CDR2 is YFSETQ. This CDR3 reads CASSLVLRREQYF. As DNA, the CDR3 is TGCGCCAGCAGCTTGGTTTTGCGACGCGAGCAGTACTTC.

The V gene is TRBV19, the J gene TRBJ1-2, with D uncertain. The CDR3 contains 16 residues. V gave up 2 bases and J gave up 4 bases, with 17 bases separating them. Germline lookup yields CDR1 LNHDA and CDR2 SQIVND (reference sequence). The CDR3 here is CASSILFPGQVYGYTF. CDR3 coding DNA: TGTGCCAGTAGTATACTTTTCCCCGGGCAGGTCTATGGCTACACCTTC.

The gene calls are TRBV7-2 and TRBJ1-4, with D hard to call. Between the trimmed V and J ends, which lost 3 bases and 0 bases, there was a span of 5 bases. The CDR3 has 14 amino acids. CDR1 is SGHTA, CDR2 FQGNSA, per germline. This CDR3 reads CASSFTSTNEKLFF. The DNA of the CDR3 is TGTGCCAGCAGCTTCACTTCAACTAATGAAAAACTGTTTTTT.

This clonotype has a count of ten or more. V usage is TRBV6-1 and J usage is TRBJ2-7, with D possibly TRBD1 on 6 matching bases. CDR1 is MNHNS and CDR2 is SASEGT in the germline V gene. CDR3 length: 15 amino acids. The germline V and J ends were trimmed by 6 bases and 3 bases, with 18 bases remaining between them. CDR3 sequence (DNA): TGTGCCAGCAGGAATGTGGGGCAGGGGCTCTACGAGCAGTACTTC. As protein: CASRNVGQGLYEQYF.

Ten or more counts support this clonotype. V usage is TRBV20-1 and J usage is TRBJ2-7, with 11 positions matching TRBD2. V shed 4 bases and J 2 bases; nucleotides not matched to a gene: 10. Germline V CDR1 and CDR2: DFQATT, SNEGSKA (reference sequence). This CDR3 is 16 amino acids long. DNA of the CDR3: TGCAGTGCTACTCCCTTAGCGGGACTAGCGGCCTACGAGCAGTACTTC. Translating it yields CSATPLAGLAAYEQYF.

This clonotype showed up many times. V gene TRBV29-1 combines with J gene TRBJ1-1; the D is unclear. CDR1 SQVTM and CDR2 ANQGSEA come from the germline V gene. Trimming removed 4 bases from V and 1 base from J, with 13 bases in between. The CDR3 is 14 residues long. CDR3 protein: CSVVPVVPNTEAFF. For the CDR3, the DNA is TGCAGCGTTGTTCCAGTGGTCCCGAACACTGAAGCTTTCTTT.

At least ten counts were recorded for this clonotype. The chain combines TRBV28 with TRBJ2-7; the D is unclear. Germline V CDR1 and CDR2: MDHEN, SYDVKM. This CDR3 has 14 residues. The CDR3 bases are TGTTCCTCCTCCAGGCGGACGGGTTCCTACGAGCAGTACTTC. Protein: CSSSRRTGSYEQYF.